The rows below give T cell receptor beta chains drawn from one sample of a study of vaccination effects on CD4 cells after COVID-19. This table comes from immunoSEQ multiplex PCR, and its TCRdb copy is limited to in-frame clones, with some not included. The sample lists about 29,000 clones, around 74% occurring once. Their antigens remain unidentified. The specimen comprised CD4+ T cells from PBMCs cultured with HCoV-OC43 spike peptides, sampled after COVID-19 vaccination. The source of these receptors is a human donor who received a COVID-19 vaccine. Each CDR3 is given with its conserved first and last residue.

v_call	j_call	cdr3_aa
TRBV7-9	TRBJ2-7	CASSSSDITPYEQYF
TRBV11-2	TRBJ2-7	CASSPRSYRQYF
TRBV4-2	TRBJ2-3	CASSPALILAPTTGGHTDTQYF
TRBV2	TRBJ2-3	CASSGRSGSTDTQYF
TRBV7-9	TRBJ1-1	CASSLEGRSTEAFF
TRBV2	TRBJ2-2	CASSESGQTNTGELFF
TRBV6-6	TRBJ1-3	CASSLLRGRGNTIYF
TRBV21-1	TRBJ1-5	CASSSLSFQGTENQPQHF
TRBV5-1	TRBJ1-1	CASSLDHWTEAFF
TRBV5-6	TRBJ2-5	CASSRPYSETQYF
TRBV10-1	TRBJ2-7	CASSNARERDYEQYF
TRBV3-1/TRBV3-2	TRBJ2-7	CASSQDRGREQYF
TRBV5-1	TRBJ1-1	CASSLEAGGTEAFF
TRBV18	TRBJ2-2	CASSPLLFIPGGIGELFF
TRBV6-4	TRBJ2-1	CASSDGLAGGNEQFF
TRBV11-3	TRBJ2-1	CASSERGLPYNEQFF
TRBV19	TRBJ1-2	CASSSQAYLNYGYTF
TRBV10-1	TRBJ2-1	CASSPGTSGRALAYNEQFF
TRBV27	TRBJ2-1	CASSTSTSGRVWEQFF
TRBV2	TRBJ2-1	CASSEALAIFLKNNNEQFF
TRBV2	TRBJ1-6	CASRPDSTNSPLHF
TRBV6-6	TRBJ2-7	CASSSWGGYEQYF
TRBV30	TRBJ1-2	CAWSQTGGHGYTF
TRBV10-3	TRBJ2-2	CAINPGTSLNTGELFF
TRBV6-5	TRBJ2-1	CASRPPSGSYNEQFF
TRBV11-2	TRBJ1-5	CASSLGQLQPQHF
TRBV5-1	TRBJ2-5	CASSLGFGGRETQYF
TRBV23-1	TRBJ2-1	CASSPGTSGYEQFF
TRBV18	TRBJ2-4	CASSPRDGDIQYF
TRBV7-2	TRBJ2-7	CASSLAALAGGVGYEQYF
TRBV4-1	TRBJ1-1	CASSHPPGQGSTEAFF
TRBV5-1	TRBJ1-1	CASRFASLQEAFF
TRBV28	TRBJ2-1	CASSSPGTAGNNEQFF
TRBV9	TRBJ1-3	CASEDGAGSGNTIYF
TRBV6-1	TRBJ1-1	CASSETPGQGGSEAFF
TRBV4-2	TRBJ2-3	CASSQDGAGVFADTQYF
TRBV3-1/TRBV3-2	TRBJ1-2	CASSPGNTGNYGYTF